The 8 T cell receptor beta chains below were found in one sample sequenced in a study of T-cell memory formation after mild COVID-19. MiXCR, run by TCRdb on the 5' RACE reads, gives a single entry per CDR3 protein. The data contain under 550,000 distinct CDR3 sequences, 15% to 20% of them singletons. The sequencing input was PBMCs or a T cell subset sorted from them (not recorded which). The receptors here all came from a man aged 18 to 30 who had mild COVID-19 (a few samples of this study predate the infection). Cell type and time point are not known.

The V and J genes are TRBV6-2 or TRBV6-3 and TRBJ2-3, with D uncertain. Germline V gene lookup returns CDR1 MNHEY and CDR2 SVGEGT. V was cut by 2 bases and J by 0 bases, with 9 bases left in between. The CDR3 sequence is 15 residues long. The CDR3, as DNA: TGTGCCAGCAGTTACCCCCACCTTAGCACAGATACGCAGTATTTT. The encoded protein is CASSYPHLSTDTQYF.

The sample holds a few counts of this clonotype. The genes are TRBV12-3 or TRBV12-4 and TRBJ1-1; D is possibly TRBD1 (6 bases). The V and J ends lost 6 bases and 2 bases respectively, with 13 bases between them. The CDR3 spans 14 residues. For the CDR3, the DNA is TGTGCCAGCAGGCCCGGACAGACAAACACTGAAGCTTTCTTT. Translating gives CASRPGQTNTEAFF.

This chain joins TRBV7-9 and TRBJ2-7; 8 positions match TRBD2. Germline assignment: CDR1 SEHNR and CDR2 FQNEAQ (reference sequence). V lost 6 bases to trimming and J lost 5 bases; unmatched junction nucleotides: 9. CDR3 size: 14 residues. The DNA of the CDR3 is TGTGCCAGCAGTACGATCGGGGGGGCCAACGAGCAGTACTTC. Its protein is CASSTIGGANEQYF.

This clonotype has a handful of counts. V is TRBV5-6 and J is TRBJ1-1; D remains unclear. The CDR3 totals 14 residues. Germline V gene sequence: CDR1 SGHDT, CDR2 YYEEEE. Trimming removed 4 bases at V and 8 bases at J, with 18 bases between. For the CDR3, the DNA is TGTGCCAGCAGCCTATTTAGTCCAGCGGGGGAAGCTTTCTTT. Residues: CASSLFSPAGEAFF.

V gene TRBV3-1 combines with J gene TRBJ2-1, with 9 bases fitting TRBD2. V gave up 2 bases and J gave up 7 bases; unmatched junction bases: 3. The CDR3 is made up of 14 amino acids. Per germline, CDR1 LGHDT and CDR2 YNNKEL (reference sequence). CDR3 sequence reads: CASSQSGGSNEQFF. CDR3 nucleotides: TGTGCCAGCAGCCAAAGCGGGGGGAGTAATGAGCAGTTCTTC.

This chain joins TRBV7-6 and TRBJ2-2; 10 bases fit TRBD1. V lost 5 bases, J lost 4 bases, and 7 bases stayed unmatched. The germline gives CDR1 SGHVS, CDR2 FNYEAQ. The CDR3 is made up of 16 amino acids. The CDR3 spells CASSPRQGAVTGELFF. CDR3 DNA: TGTGCCAGCAGCCCTCGACAGGGGGCTGTCACCGGGGAGCTGTTTTTT.

The gene calls are TRBV9 and TRBJ1-1; D perhaps matches TRBD1 (6 bases). The germline V gene encodes CDR1 SGDLS and CDR2 YYNGEE. V gave up 4 bases and J gave up 6 bases, with 16 bases separating them. This CDR3 spans 14 amino acids. CDR3 sequence: CASSPRQVNSEAFF. Here the CDR3 DNA reads TGTGCCAGCAGCCCCCGACAGGTAAACTCTGAAGCTTTCTTT.

The rearrangement uses TRBV28 and TRBJ2-1, with 10 positions matching TRBD1. CDR1 is MDHEN, CDR2 SYDVKM, per germline. Germline trimming cut 4 bases from V and 3 bases from J; bases unmatched to any gene: 6. The CDR3 extends over 16 amino acids. The CDR3 loop reads CASSSPGTGDYNEQFF. The CDR3 nucleotides read TGTGCCAGCAGTTCCCCTGGGACAGGGGACTACAATGAGCAGTTCTTC.